This passage covers 22 T cell receptor beta chains from one sample sequenced in a study of tumor-infiltrating lymphocytes in oesophageal squamous cell carcinoma. TCRdb used MiXCR to reprocess the PCR reads, holding one entry per CDR3 protein. The repertoire holds some 16,000 distinct CDR3 sequences, with 40% to 65% as singletons. Sequenced input: esophageal tumor tissue. The receptors stem from a male donor with esophageal squamous cell carcinoma.

The chain employs TRBV7-6 and TRBJ1-4; D unresolved. The CDR3 extends over 14 amino acids. Germline assignment: CDR1 SGHVS and CDR2 FNYEAQ. V was cut by 4 bases and J by 4 bases, with 10 bases left in between. The CDR3 sequence is CASSSLHRNEKLFF. CDR3 in DNA: TGTGCCAGCAGCTCGCTTCACCGTAATGAAAAACTGTTTTTT.

The sample holds one count of this clonotype. The chain couples TRBV6-1 to TRBJ2-5; either TRBD1 or TRBD2 may fit D (5 bases each). The CDR3 totals 14 residues. Germline-derived CDR1 and CDR2 are MNHNS and SASEGT. Deletions cut 6 bases from V and 2 bases from J, with 13 bases between. The CDR3 bases are TGTGCCAGCAGAAAAAGAGGGGTGCAAGAGACCCAGTACTTC. It encodes CASRKRGVQETQYF.

The chain carries TRBV6-8 and TRBJ1-1; TRBD1 matches 9 bases. The CDR3 consists of 13 residues. The ends lost 5 bases at V and 3 bases at J; junction bases unmatched: 1. Germline V CDR1 and CDR2: MNHGY, SAAAGT. The CDR3 spells CASSRTGDTEAFF. The DNA for the CDR3 is TGTGCCAGCAGTCGGACAGGGGACACTGAAGCTTTCTTT.

This clonotype was observed at least ten times. The rearrangement links TRBV9 to TRBJ1-1; no definite D call. Germline-derived CDR1 and CDR2 are SGDLS and YYNGEE. V was shortened by 2 bases and J by 0 bases, with 8 bases between the two germline ends. This CDR3 spans 14 amino acids. In DNA, the CDR3 is TGTGCCAGCAGCGTTGGGGTGATGAACACTGAAGCTTTCTTT. Amino acids: CASSVGVMNTEAFF.

The chain employs TRBV7-9 and TRBJ2-3, with D perhaps matching TRBD1 or TRBD2 (5 bases each). Germline CDR1 and CDR2: SEHNR and FQNEAQ (reference sequence). The ends were cut back, 1 base at V and 1 base at J, with 9 bases in the middle. This CDR3 comprises 15 residues. The CDR3 reads CASSLGGMGTDTQYF. The DNA of the CDR3 is TGTGCCAGCAGCTTAGGGGGGATGGGCACAGATACGCAGTATTTT.

This rearrangement joins TRBV20-1 to TRBJ2-5, with a weak D call TRBD1 (5 bases). The DNA end is more similar to TRBJ2-1, so the J call may be wrong. CDR3 length: 14 residues. Per germline, CDR1 DFQATT and CDR2 SNEGSKA (reference sequence). This CDR3 reads CSAAGFRSYNEQFF. CDR3 DNA: TGCAGTGCAGCAGGGTTTAGGTCCTACAATGAGCAGTTCTTC.

Concerning this clonotype itself: This likely comes from a read error, as the CDR3 has no conserved phenylalanine or tryptophan at its end. The DNA is omitted, as the CDR3 cannot be located on it reliably, and the CDR3 follows TCRdb's listing. The chain couples TRBV14 to TRBJ2-6; no check of the table's D call, TRBD1, against the DNA was made. Germline lookup yields CDR1 SGHDN and CDR2 FVKESK. The CDR3 is made up of 17 amino acids, end residues included. The CDR3 loop reads CASSQEAKGTLELRAVL.

Only a few counts were recorded for this clonotype. This may be a read error, as it is one base from a much larger clone. The gene calls are TRBV27 and TRBJ2-1; D uncertain. Germline V CDR1 and CDR2: MNHEY, SMNVEV (reference sequence). This CDR3 is built from 11 residues. The V and J ends lost 8 bases and 10 bases respectively, with 12 bases between them. The CDR3 protein is CASGLPYEQFF. In nucleotides, the CDR3 is TGTGCCAGCGGATTACCCTACGAGCAGTTCTTC.

This clonotype was recorded at least ten times. V is TRBV7-9 and J is TRBJ1-2; possibly TRBD1 for D (6 bases). The germline V and J ends were trimmed by 1 base and 7 bases, with 13 bases remaining between them. This CDR3 has 14 amino acids. Germline V gene sequence: CDR1 SEHNR, CDR2 FQNEAQ (reference sequence). The CDR3 nucleotides are TGTGCCAGCAGCTTAGACACAGGGATTGGTGGCTACACCTTC. As protein: CASSLDTGIGGYTF. The complete variable domain, with remaining parts taken from reference TRBV7-9 and TRBJ1-2, reads DTGVSQNPRHKITKRGQNVTFRCDPISEHNRLYWYRQTLGQGPEFLTYFQNEAQLEKSRLLSDRFSAERPKGSFSTLEIQRTEQGDSAMYLCASSLDTGIGGYTFGSGTRLTVV.

J is TRBJ2-3 and V is TRBV6-1; either TRBD1 or TRBD2 may supply D (5 bases each). This CDR3 is built from 14 residues. Germline loops: CDR1 MNHNS, CDR2 SASEGT. V gave up 7 bases and J gave up 0 bases, with 11 bases separating them. This CDR3 is CASTRGGSTDTQYF. The DNA for the CDR3 is TGTGCCAGCACCCGGGGCGGGAGCACAGATACGCAGTATTTT.

This clonotype appeared a single time. V and J are TRBV6-1 and TRBJ2-7, with no clear D. The closer fit of TRBJ2-5 to the DNA end suggests the J call may be wrong. Looked up from germline, CDR1 is MNHNS and CDR2 is SASEGT. This CDR3 comprises 13 residues. CDR3 coding DNA: TGTGCCAGCAGTGAAGTCGGGCAAGAGACCCAGTACTTC. This translates into CASSEVGQETQYF.

The CDR3 region has the DNA TGTGCCAGCAGTGGGGGACCCTACGAGCAGTACTTC. This translates into CASSGGPYEQYF. The genes are TRBV12-3 or TRBV12-4 and TRBJ2-3; possibly TRBD1 or TRBD2 for D (5 bases each). The better agreement between TRBJ2-7 and the DNA end casts doubt on the J call. The CDR3 extends over 12 amino acids.

The gene calls are TRBV28 and TRBJ1-1; 7 nucleotides line up with TRBD2. The DNA end lines up better with TRBJ2-7; the J call may be wrong. Looked up from germline, CDR1 is MDHEN and CDR2 is SYDVKM. The CDR3 contains 15 residues. DNA of the CDR3: TGTGCCAGCAATACGGTGGGCGGGGGTTCGGGAGAGCAGTACTTC. This translates into CASNTVGGGSGEQYF.

Concerning this clonotype: A much larger clone sits a single nucleotide away, making a read error possible. The chain is built from TRBV4-1 and TRBJ2-3; TRBD2 matches at 9 bases. Germline V gives CDR1 MGHRA, CDR2 YSYEKL. V gave up 6 bases and J gave up 14 bases; unmatched junction bases: 18. The CDR3 extends over 15 amino acids. The CDR3: CASSSTSGGTGELYF. CDR3 DNA sequence: TGCGCCAGCAGTTCGACTAGCGGCGGCACCGGGGAGCTGTATTTT.

This clonotype rates as medium-sized. This chain links TRBV28 with TRBJ2-7; TRBD2 might be the D (6 bases). The CDR3 sequence is 13 residues long. Germline V gives CDR1 MDHEN, CDR2 SYDVKM. V gave up 3 bases and J gave up 3 bases, with 9 bases separating them. CDR3 loop: CASSFLGGYEQYF. CDR3 DNA: TGTGCCAGCAGTTTCTTGGGGGGCTACGAGCAGTACTTC.

There are a few counts of this clonotype. The rearrangement uses TRBV7-6 and TRBJ2-3; D remains ambiguous. With the DNA end fitting TRBJ2-1 better, the J assignment may be wrong. The CDR3 consists of 12 residues. Germline values: CDR1 SGHVS, CDR2 FNYEAQ. The chain's CDR3 is CASSLWGSEQFF. As DNA, the CDR3 is TGTGCCAGCAGCTTATGGGGAAGTGAGCAGTTCTTC.

Remarks on this clonotype: A much bigger clone sits one base away, suggesting this may be a read error. This chain uses TRBV6-1 with TRBJ2-7; D is perhaps TRBD2 (6 bases). V lost 1 base, J lost 7 bases, and 17 bases lay in between. The CDR3 sequence is 15 residues long. Germline V gene lookup returns CDR1 MNHNS and CDR2 SASEGT. The CDR3 bases are TGTGCCAGCAGTGAAGAAGCGGGCTCCTACAATGAGCAGTACTTC. Translated: CASSEEAGSYNEQYF.

The chain uses TRBV10-1 and TRBJ2-4; D is uncertain. Germline CDR1 WNHNN, CDR2 SYGVQD (reference sequence). The V end was cut by 9 bases, the J end by 3 bases, with 21 bases between. CDR3 length equals 16 residues. The chain's CDR3 is CARGATLSEYKNIQYF. As DNA, the CDR3 is TGCGCCAGAGGCGCAACGCTTTCGGAGTACAAAAACATTCAGTACTTC.

The chain links TRBV7-8 to TRBJ2-1; unclear D gene. The germline V and J ends were trimmed by 2 bases and 0 bases, with 8 bases remaining between them. CDR1 and CDR2 (germline): SGHVS, FQNEAQ. This CDR3 is built from 15 residues. The CDR3 loop reads CASSLSTRSYNEQFF. The CDR3 region has the DNA TGTGCCAGCAGCTTATCAACCCGCTCCTACAATGAGCAGTTCTTC. Looking up the rest from reference TRBV7-8 and TRBJ2-1 gives the full variable domain: GAGVSQSPRYKVAKRGQDVALRCDPISGHVSLFWYQQALGQGPEFLTYFQNEAQLDKSGLPSDRFFAERPEGSVSTLKIQRTQQEDSAVYLCASSLSTRSYNEQFFGPGTRLTVL.

This rearrangement joins TRBV7-2 to TRBJ1-1; D is ambiguous. Germline CDR1 reads SGHTA; CDR2 reads FQGNSA. The CDR3 length is 14 residues. Trimming took off 4 bases at V and 6 bases at J, with 15 bases between the two ends. This chain's CDR3 is CASSSILILAEAFF. CDR3 nucleotides: TGTGCCAGCAGCTCCATACTGATATTGGCTGAAGCTTTCTTT.

This clonotype came up a few times. This chain connects TRBV6-1 to TRBJ2-7; a weak D match, TRBD1 (6 bases). V was trimmed by 6 bases and J by 0 bases, leaving 15 bases between them. Germline V gene sequence: CDR1 MNHNS, CDR2 SASEGT. This CDR3 region has 15 residues. DNA of the CDR3: TGTGCCAGCAGCGTGACAGGCGTCGGCTCCTACGAGCAGTACTTC. As protein: CASSVTGVGSYEQYF.

This clonotype was seen at least ten times. This chain connects TRBV6-2 or TRBV6-3 to TRBJ2-4, with 7 positions matching TRBD2. J was trimmed by 13 bases and V by 5 bases; bases with no gene match: 17. CDR3 size: 15 residues. Germline CDR1 is MNHEY and CDR2 is SVGEGT. The CDR3: CASSPAGEGYNEQYF. The CDR3 coding sequence is TGTGCCAGCAGTCCCGCGGGAGAAGGTTACAATGAGCAGTACTTC.